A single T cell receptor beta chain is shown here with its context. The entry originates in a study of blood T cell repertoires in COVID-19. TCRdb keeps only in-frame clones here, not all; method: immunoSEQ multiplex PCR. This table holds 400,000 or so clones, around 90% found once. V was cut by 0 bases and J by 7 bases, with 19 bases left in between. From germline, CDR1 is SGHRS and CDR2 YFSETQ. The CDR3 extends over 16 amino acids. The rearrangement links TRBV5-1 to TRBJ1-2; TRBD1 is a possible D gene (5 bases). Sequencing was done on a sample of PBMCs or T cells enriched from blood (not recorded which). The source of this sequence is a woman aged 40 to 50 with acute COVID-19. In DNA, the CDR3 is TGCGCCAGCAGCTTGGATGCAGGGAAGGGGAATATTGGCTACACCTTC. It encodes CASSLDAGKGNIGYTF.